The rows below give T cell receptor beta chains drawn from one sample of a study of CD8+ T cells in alopecia areata. Repertoires were generated with immunoSEQ multiplex PCR, while TCRdb's copy carries only in-frame clones and drops some. The sample contains 150,000 or so clones, roughly 44% of which appear only once. The sample was CD4+ T cells sorted from blood. These receptors were collected from a human donor with alopecia areata. CDR3s include the opening cysteine and the closing phenylalanine or tryptophan. A D gene is named only where the DNA matches it firmly. Only part of the rows carry a size: once, few, many, or a class if the clone is expanded.

j_call: TRBJ2-1
d_call: TRBD1
clone_size: .
v_call: TRBV5-4
cdr3_aa: CASNHRDRDNEQFF
cdr3_nt: TGTGCCAGCAACCACCGGGACAGAGACAATGAGCAGTTCTTC

j_call: TRBJ2-5
d_call: .
clone_size: .
v_call: TRBV19
cdr3_aa: CASSLTWGETQYF
cdr3_nt: TGTGCCAGTAGCTTGACGTGGGGAGAGACCCAGTACTTC

j_call: TRBJ2-5
d_call: TRBD1
clone_size: .
v_call: TRBV5-1
cdr3_aa: CASSFDRAQETQYF
cdr3_nt: TGCGCCAGCAGCTTCGACAGGGCCCAAGAGACCCAGTACTTC

j_call: TRBJ2-3
d_call: .
clone_size: .
v_call: TRBV29-1
cdr3_aa: CSAGISPADTQYF
cdr3_nt: TGCAGCGCAGGGATTTCGCCCGCAGATACGCAGTATTTT

j_call: TRBJ2-1
d_call: TRBD2
clone_size: .
v_call: TRBV25-1
cdr3_aa: CASSLSGADEQFF
cdr3_nt: TGTGCCAGCAGCCTTAGCGGGGCCGATGAGCAGTTCTTC

j_call: TRBJ1-5
d_call: .
clone_size: .
v_call: TRBV25-1
cdr3_aa: CASSPRGTGISNQPQHF
cdr3_nt: TGTGCCAGCAGTCCCAGGGGTACGGGTATTAGCAATCAGCCCCAGCATTTT

j_call: TRBJ2-3
d_call: TRBD2
clone_size: .
v_call: TRBV5-1
cdr3_aa: CASSSGLAGSDTQYF
cdr3_nt: TGCGCCAGCAGCTCGGGACTAGCGGGAAGTGATACGCAGTATTTT

j_call: TRBJ1-5
d_call: .
clone_size: .
v_call: TRBV29-1
cdr3_aa: CSVLLSSSGSNQPQHF
cdr3_nt: TGCAGCGTCCTGCTTAGCTCATCGGGGAGCAATCAGCCCCAGCATTTT

j_call: TRBJ2-5
d_call: TRBD2
clone_size: .
v_call: TRBV6-5
cdr3_aa: CASSYSGGRLVETQYF
cdr3_nt: TGTGCCAGCAGTTACTCTGGCGGGAGGCTAGTAGAGACCCAGTACTTC

j_call: TRBJ2-6
d_call: .
clone_size: .
v_call: TRBV11-2
cdr3_aa: CASSLGGPANVLTF
cdr3_nt: TGTGCCAGCAGCTTAGGGGGGCCAGCCAACGTCCTGACTTTC

j_call: TRBJ2-1
d_call: TRBD2
clone_size: once
v_call: TRBV5-1
cdr3_aa: CASSDGRVNYNEQFF
cdr3_nt: TGCGCCAGCAGCGATGGGAGGGTTAACTACAATGAGCAGTTCTTC

j_call: TRBJ2-3
d_call: .
clone_size: .
v_call: TRBV6-4
cdr3_aa: CASSGSTRSTDTQYF
cdr3_nt: TGTGCCAGCAGCGGGAGTACGAGAAGCACAGATACGCAGTATTTT

j_call: TRBJ1-5
d_call: .
clone_size: .
v_call: TRBV29-1
cdr3_aa: CSVETGIGNQPQHF
cdr3_nt: TGCAGCGTTGAAACGGGGATTGGCAATCAGCCCCAGCATTTT

j_call: TRBJ1-1
d_call: .
clone_size: .
v_call: TRBV29-1
cdr3_aa: CSVGTANTEAFF
cdr3_nt: TGCAGCGTTGGTACAGCGAACACTGAAGCTTTCTTT

j_call: TRBJ2-7
d_call: .
clone_size: .
v_call: TRBV28
cdr3_aa: CASLGSSYEQYF
cdr3_nt: TGTGCCAGTCTGGGTAGCTCCTACGAGCAGTACTTC

j_call: TRBJ2-1
d_call: TRBD2
clone_size: .
v_call: TRBV11-1
cdr3_aa: CASSLGVLAGGGEQFF
cdr3_nt: TGTGCCAGCAGCTTAGGGGTGCTAGCGGGAGGCGGTGAGCAGTTCTTC

j_call: TRBJ1-1
d_call: TRBD1
clone_size: .
v_call: TRBV5-6
cdr3_aa: CASSLYRGTNTEAFF
cdr3_nt: TGTGCCAGCAGCTTGTACAGGGGAACGAACACTGAAGCTTTCTTT

j_call: TRBJ2-1
d_call: .
clone_size: few
v_call: TRBV5-1
cdr3_aa: CASSEGGKVLNEQFF
cdr3_nt: TGCGCCAGCAGCGAGGGCGGGAAGGTCCTCAATGAGCAGTTCTTC

j_call: TRBJ2-5
d_call: TRBD2
clone_size: few
v_call: TRBV29-1
cdr3_aa: CSGPIAGGLQTQYF
cdr3_nt: TGCAGCGGCCCAATAGCGGGAGGTCTTCAGACCCAGTACTTC

j_call: TRBJ2-6
d_call: .
clone_size: few
v_call: TRBV5-1
cdr3_aa: CASSSVSGANVLTF
cdr3_nt: TGCGCCAGCAGCTCAGTCTCTGGGGCCAACGTCCTGACTTTC

j_call: TRBJ2-3
d_call: TRBD2
clone_size: few
v_call: TRBV30
cdr3_aa: CAWSSIAGDTQYF
cdr3_nt: TGTGCCTGGAGTTCCATAGCGGGGGATACGCAGTATTTT

j_call: TRBJ1-2
d_call: .
clone_size: .
v_call: TRBV6-5
cdr3_aa: CASSSRVGDGYTF
cdr3_nt: TGTGCCAGCAGTTCCCGGGTTGGAGATGGCTACACCTTC

j_call: TRBJ2-1
d_call: .
clone_size: .
v_call: TRBV4-1
cdr3_aa: CASSPWLGTGTYNEQFF
cdr3_nt: TGCGCCAGCAGCCCATGGTTAGGGACGGGGACCTACAATGAGCAGTTCTTC

j_call: TRBJ1-2
d_call: .
clone_size: .
v_call: TRBV12-5
cdr3_aa: CASGLWQNYGYTF
cdr3_nt: TGTGCTAGTGGTTTATGGCAAAACTATGGCTACACCTTC

j_call: TRBJ1-3
d_call: .
clone_size: .
v_call: TRBV6-5
cdr3_aa: CASSYSGGSGNTIYF
cdr3_nt: TGTGCCAGCAGTTACTCGGGGGGTAGTGGAAACACCATATATTTT